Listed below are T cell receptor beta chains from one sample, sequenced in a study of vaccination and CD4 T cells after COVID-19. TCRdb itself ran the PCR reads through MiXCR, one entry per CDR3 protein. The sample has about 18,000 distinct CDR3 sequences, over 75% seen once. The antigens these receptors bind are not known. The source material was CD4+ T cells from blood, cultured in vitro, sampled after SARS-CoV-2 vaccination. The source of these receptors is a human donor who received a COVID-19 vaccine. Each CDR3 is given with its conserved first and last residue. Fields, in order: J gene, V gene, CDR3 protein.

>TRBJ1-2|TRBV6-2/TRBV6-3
CASTSLDRNYGYTF
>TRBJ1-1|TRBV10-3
CAITSSGPTGGGQAFF
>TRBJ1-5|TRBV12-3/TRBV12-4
CASSFGNQPQHF
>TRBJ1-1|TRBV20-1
CSARGGHSVNTEAFF
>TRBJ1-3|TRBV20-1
CSARVEDRGPGNTIYF
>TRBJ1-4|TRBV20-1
CSARDRSRTNEKLFF
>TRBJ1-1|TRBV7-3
CASSITGDMNTEAFF
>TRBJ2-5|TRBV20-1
CSGLPGAGQTQETQYF
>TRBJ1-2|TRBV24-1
CATSDPRPPYGYTF
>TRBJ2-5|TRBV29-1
CSVDVRQGVQTQYF
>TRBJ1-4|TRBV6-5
CASSYGAGGEKLFF
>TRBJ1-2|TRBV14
CASSGSPTPNYGYTF
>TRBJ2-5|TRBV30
CAWRAGSEETQYF
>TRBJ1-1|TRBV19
CATYGPGRTEAFF
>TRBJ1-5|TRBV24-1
CATSDPTGDQPQHF
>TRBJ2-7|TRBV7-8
CASSSDTTNEQYF
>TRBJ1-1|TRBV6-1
CASSGRWGALDTEAFF
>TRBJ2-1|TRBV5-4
CASSNPGLAEYNEQFF
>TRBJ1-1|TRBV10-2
CASSDPGNTEAFF
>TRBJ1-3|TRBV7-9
CASSTGLGGNTIYF
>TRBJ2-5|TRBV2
CASSDAGVKTQYF
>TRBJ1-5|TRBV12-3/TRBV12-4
CASSLASGTPNQPQHF
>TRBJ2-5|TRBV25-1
CASSASRVTQETQYF
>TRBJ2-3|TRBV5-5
CASSVGGSTDTQYF
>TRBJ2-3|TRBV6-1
CASSEITVSTDTQYF
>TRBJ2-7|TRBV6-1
CASSELTGADEQYF
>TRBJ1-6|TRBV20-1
CSARARGGSSNSPLHF
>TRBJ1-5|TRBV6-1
CASSSRASSSGNQPQHF
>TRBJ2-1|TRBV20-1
CSAATSGFYNEQFF
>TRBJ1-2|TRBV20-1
CSARDPSEVRGYGYTF
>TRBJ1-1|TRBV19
CASSYGTVNTEAFF
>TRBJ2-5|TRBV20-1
CSAVDRETQYF